The 16 T cell receptor beta chains in this list originate from one sample, sequenced in a study of T cells in Graves' hyperthyroidism and ophthalmopathy. What was amplified from RNA transcripts were TCR beta CDR3 regions. The study used the HTBI primer set for a first-round RT-PCR of the TCR CDR3. One entry per CDR3 protein, called by TCRdb with MiXCR from the multiplex PCR reads. The sample consists of hundreds of thousands of distinct CDR3 sequences, 14% to 15% of them appearing once. Sequenced sample: blood. These receptors were collected from a woman aged 40 to 50 with Graves' ophthalmopathy.

This clonotype was picked up many times. The chain links TRBV10-3 to TRBJ1-2, with D perhaps matching TRBD1 (6 bases). Germline V gives CDR1 ENHRY, CDR2 SYGVKD. With 3 bases removed from V and 3 bases from J, the gap between germline ends came to 8 bases. The CDR3 spans 13 residues. The CDR3 here is CAISERGDYGYTF. Here the CDR3 DNA reads TGTGCCATCAGTGAAAGGGGGGACTATGGCTACACCTTC.

There are many counts of this clonotype. The chain is built from TRBV30 and TRBJ2-7; D is perhaps TRBD2 (5 bases). The CDR3 runs 16 residues. Germline V gene lookup returns CDR1 GTSNPN and CDR2 SVGIG (reference sequence). Trimming removed 4 bases from V and 2 bases from J, with 21 bases in between. In DNA, the CDR3 is TGTGCCTGGACCTTCCCCCGGGCCTGGAGGCCCTACGAGCAGTACTTC. This codes for CAWTFPRAWRPYEQYF. The whole variable domain, filled in from reference TRBV30 and TRBJ2-7, reads SQTIHQWPATLVQPVGSPLSLECTVEGTSNPNLYWYRQAAGRGLQLLFYSVGIGQISSEVPQNLSASRPQDRQFILSSKKLLLSDSGFYLCAWTFPRAWRPYEQYFGPGTRLTVT.

This clonotype was counted ten times or more. The chain couples TRBV20-1 to TRBJ2-5; the match to TRBD2 covers 13 bases. The germline CDR1 and CDR2 sequences are DFQATT and SNEGSKA (reference sequence). The CDR3 is 16 residues long. The V segment lost 0 bases and the J segment 2 bases; nucleotides outside the gene matches: 3. CDR3 region: CSARDVLAGGQETQYF. DNA for the CDR3: TGCAGTGCTAGAGATGTACTAGCGGGAGGGCAAGAGACCCAGTACTTC.

Concerning this clonotype itself: With a much larger clone just one base away, this may be a read error. The chain joins TRBV7-2 to TRBJ1-2; weak D call: TRBD1 (6 bases). Between the trimmed V and J ends, which lost 5 bases and 2 bases, there was a span of 15 bases. Germline V gives CDR1 SGHTA, CDR2 FQGNSA. The CDR3 loop spans 15 amino acids. Here the CDR3 reads CASSTSRGSNYGYTF. The DNA of the CDR3 is TGTGCCAGCAGCACAAGCAGGGGAAGCAACTATGGCTACACCTTC.

In this sample, this clonotype turned up many times. The rearrangement joins TRBV28 to TRBJ1-4; no definite D call. The length of the CDR3 is 12 residues. V was trimmed by 3 bases and J by 11 bases, leaving 10 bases between them. Germline V gene data show CDR1 as MDHEN and CDR2 as SYDVKM. Here the CDR3 DNA reads TGTGCCAGCAGTTTCCCGACCCGCAAACTGTTTTTT. This gives the protein CASSFPTRKLFF. Together with reference TRBV28 and TRBJ1-4, the CDR3 gives the full variable domain: DVKVTQSSRYLVKRTGEKVFLECVQDMDHENMFWYRQDPGLGLRLIYFSYDVKMKEKGDIPEGYSVSREKKERFSLILESASTNQTSMYLCASSFPTRKLFFGSGTQLSVL.

This clonotype was seen repeatedly, ten times or more. This chain uses TRBV12-3 or TRBV12-4 with TRBJ2-7, with D unresolved. CDR3 length: 14 residues. The germline V and J ends were trimmed by 2 bases and 3 bases, with 11 bases remaining between them. The CDR3 region has the DNA TGTGCCAGCAGTTTAAGGGCTACCAACTACGAGCAGTACTTC. This encodes CASSLRATNYEQYF.

This clonotype showed up many times. The chain joins TRBV10-3 to TRBJ2-7; TRBD2 matches at 7 bases. The CDR3 is 12 residues long. The ends lost 6 bases at V and 5 bases at J; junction bases unmatched: 4. Germline lookup yields CDR1 ENHRY and CDR2 SYGVKD. The CDR3 loop is CAISRGENEQYF. For the CDR3, the DNA is TGTGCCATCAGCCGGGGGGAGAACGAGCAGTACTTC.

This clonotype was detected ten times or more. The V and J genes are TRBV5-6 and TRBJ2-7; 12 nucleotides agree with TRBD2. The CDR3 is 16 amino acids. The V and J ends lost 0 bases and 3 bases, in that order; junction bases with no gene match: 4. The germline V gene encodes CDR1 SGHDT and CDR2 YYEEEE. In DNA form, the CDR3 reads TGTGCCAGCAGCTTGGGACTAGCGGGAGTTTTCTACGAGCAGTACTTC. This translates into CASSLGLAGVFYEQYF.

This clonotype was recorded many times. The V gene is TRBV27, the J gene TRBJ2-7; D assignment may be TRBD1 or TRBD2 (6 bases each). V lost 4 bases and J 5 bases, leaving 15 bases between the germline ends. The CDR3 contains 14 residues. CDR1 is MNHEY, CDR2 SMNVEV, per germline (reference sequence). The CDR3 coding sequence is TGTGCCAGCAGTTCTCGGGAGAAGGGGGACGAGCAGTACTTC. This translates into CASSSREKGDEQYF.

This clonotype was seen ten or more times. V gene TRBV20-1 combines with J gene TRBJ2-5, with D unclear. Germline V gene lookup returns CDR1 DFQATT and CDR2 SNEGSKA (reference sequence). V gave up 0 bases and J gave up 2 bases, with 7 bases separating them. This CDR3 contains 13 residues. The DNA of the CDR3 is TGCAGTGCTAGAGATATGGGACAAGAGACCCAGTACTTC. It encodes CSARDMGQETQYF.

This clonotype was counted many times. The J gene is TRBJ2-7, the V gene TRBV28, with TRBD2 matching 12 bases. CDR3 length: 16 amino acids. The junction had 4 bases not matched to a gene; V was cut back by 4 bases and J by 0 bases. Germline CDR1 reads MDHEN; CDR2 reads SYDVKM. The CDR3 DNA reads TGTGCCAGCAGTTCCATGACTAGCGGGAGCTCCTACGAGCAGTACTTC. Encoded protein: CASSSMTSGSSYEQYF.

The V gene is TRBV5-1, the J gene TRBJ2-1, with 15 bases lining up with TRBD2. The ends lost 0 bases at V and 6 bases at J; junction bases unmatched: 10. CDR1 and CDR2 (germline): SGHRS, YFSETQ. The CDR3 runs 19 residues. CDR3 loop: CASSLGVGLAGGGGNEQFF. CDR3 sequence (DNA): TGCGCCAGCAGCTTGGGCGTGGGACTAGCGGGAGGAGGAGGCAATGAGCAGTTCTTC.

At least ten counts were recorded for this clonotype. The chain joins TRBV12-3 or TRBV12-4 to TRBJ1-5, with D tentatively TRBD1 (6 bases). Between the trimmed V and J ends, which lost 1 base and 4 bases, there was a span of 14 bases. The CDR3 loop spans 16 amino acids. The CDR3 sequence is CASSLDRGAGNQPQHF. The CDR3, as DNA: TGTGCCAGCAGTTTAGATCGGGGGGCAGGTAATCAGCCCCAGCATTTT.

In its sample, this clonotype was seen many times. The rearrangement joins TRBV12-3 or TRBV12-4 to TRBJ1-1; D might be TRBD1 (5 bases). Trimming shortened V by 3 bases and J by 10 bases, and 12 bases separated the two germline ends. The length of the CDR3 is 12 residues. The DNA of the CDR3 is TGTGCCAGCAGTTTCGCCCAGGGACGAGCTTTCTTT. Residues: CASSFAQGRAFF.

This chain links TRBV18 with TRBJ2-7, with D perhaps matching TRBD2 (6 bases). CDR3 length: 13 amino acids. CDR1 is KGHSH and CDR2 is LQKENI in the germline V gene. The V and J ends lost 2 bases and 7 bases respectively, with 12 bases between them. The CDR3 loop reads CASSPGGNGEQYF. The CDR3 coding sequence is TGTGCCAGCTCACCAGGGGGGAACGGGGAGCAGTACTTC.

The table lists this clonotype with many counts. The chain has TRBV6-2 or TRBV6-3 and TRBJ1-1; possibly TRBD1 for D (5 bases). Germline V gives CDR1 MNHEY, CDR2 SVGEGT. V lost 2 bases and J 11 bases, leaving 12 bases between the germline ends. The length of the CDR3 is 12 residues. The CDR3, as DNA: TGTGCCAGCAGTTACGCGTTACAGGCCGCTTTCTTT. Its protein is CASSYALQAAFF.